This T cell receptor (beta chain) appears in the sequencing data of a study of cytomegalovirus exposure and HLA in healthy donors. Vbeta (60) and Jbeta (13) primers were used in the PCR. The table came from immunoSEQ multiplex PCR; TCRdb's copy has only in-frame clones and leaves some out. The sample carries approximately 150,000 clones, roughly 83% recorded once. There are 13 residues in the CDR3. CDR1 is ENHRY and CDR2 is SYGVKD in the germline V gene. V lost 8 bases to trimming and J lost 4 bases, with 15 bases between them. To note about this clone: Its antigen is still unknown.

Study-wide points: Earlier analysis looked at TCR beta V segments, and most were productive about 87% or about 30% of the time.

Material for sequencing was PBMCs. The genes are TRBV10-3 and TRBJ2-7; possibly TRBD1 for D (5 bases). The clonotype comes from a human donor in good health. The CDR3 sequence is CAIGPQGGYEQYF. CDR3 coding DNA: TGTGCCATCGGGCCGCAGGGTGGTTACGAGCAGTACTTC.